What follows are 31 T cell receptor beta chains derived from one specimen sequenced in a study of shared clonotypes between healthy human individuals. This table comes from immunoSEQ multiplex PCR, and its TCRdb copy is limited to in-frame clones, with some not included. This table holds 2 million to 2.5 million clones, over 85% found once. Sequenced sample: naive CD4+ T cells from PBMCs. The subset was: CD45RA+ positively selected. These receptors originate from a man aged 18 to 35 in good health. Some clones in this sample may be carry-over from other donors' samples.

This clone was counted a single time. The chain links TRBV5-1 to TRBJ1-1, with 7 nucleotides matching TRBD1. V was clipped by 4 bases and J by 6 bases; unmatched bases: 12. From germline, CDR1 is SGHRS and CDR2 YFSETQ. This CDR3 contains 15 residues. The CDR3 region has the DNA TGCGCCAGCAGCAGGGGGCGGGTCAAAGGCCCTGAAGCTTTCTTT. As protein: CASSRGRVKGPEAFF.

Here the CDR3 reads CASSGQGSYYEQYF. CDR3 DNA: TGTGCCAGCAGTGGACAGGGGAGCTATTACGAGCAGTACTTC. V usage is TRBV2 and J usage is TRBJ2-7, with 8 bases identical to TRBD1. The length of the CDR3 is 14 residues. CDR1 SNHLY and CDR2 FYNNEI come from the germline V gene. V gave up 4 bases and J gave up 4 bases; unmatched junction bases: 6.

DNA for the CDR3: TGCGCCAGCAGCTTAGCCACAAGTGGCGGCGAAAAACTGTTTTTT. The encoded protein is CASSLATSGGEKLFF. This sequence joins TRBV5-1 and TRBJ1-4; D uncertain. CDR3 length: 15 amino acids. Germline CDR1 and CDR2: SGHRS and YFSETQ. Trimming pared 2 bases from V and 8 bases from J, leaving 16 bases between.

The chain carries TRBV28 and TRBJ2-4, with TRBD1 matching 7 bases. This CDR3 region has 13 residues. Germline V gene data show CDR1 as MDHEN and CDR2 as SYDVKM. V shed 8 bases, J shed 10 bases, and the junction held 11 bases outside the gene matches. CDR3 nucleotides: TGTGCCAGCTCCAAAACAGGGGTGAGGATTCAGTACTTC. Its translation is CASSKTGVRIQYF.

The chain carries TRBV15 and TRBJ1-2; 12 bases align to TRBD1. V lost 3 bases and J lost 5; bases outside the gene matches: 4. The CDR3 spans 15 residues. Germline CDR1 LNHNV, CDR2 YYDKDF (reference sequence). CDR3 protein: CATSRGTGGDYGYTF. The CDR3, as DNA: TGTGCCACCAGCAGGGGGACAGGGGGCGATTATGGCTACACCTTC.

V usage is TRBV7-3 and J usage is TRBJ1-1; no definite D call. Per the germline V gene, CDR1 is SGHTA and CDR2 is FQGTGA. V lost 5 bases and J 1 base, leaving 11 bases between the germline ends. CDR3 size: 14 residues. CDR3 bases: TGTGCCAGCAGCCCTAATACCCGGAACACTGAAGCTTTCTTT. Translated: CASSPNTRNTEAFF.

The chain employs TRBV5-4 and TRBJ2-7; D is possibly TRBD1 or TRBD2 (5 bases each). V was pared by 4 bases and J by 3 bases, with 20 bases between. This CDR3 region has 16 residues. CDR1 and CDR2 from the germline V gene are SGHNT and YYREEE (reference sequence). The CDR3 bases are TGTGCCAGCAGCACCGGGACGGCAGGATTTCTCTACGAGCAGTACTTC. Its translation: CASSTGTAGFLYEQYF.

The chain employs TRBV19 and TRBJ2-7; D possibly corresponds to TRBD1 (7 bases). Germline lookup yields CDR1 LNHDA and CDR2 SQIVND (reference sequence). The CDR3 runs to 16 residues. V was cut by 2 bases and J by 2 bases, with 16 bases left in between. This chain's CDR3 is CASSISSAGGTYEQYF. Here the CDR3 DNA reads TGTGCCAGTAGTATATCGTCGGCAGGGGGGACCTACGAGCAGTACTTC.

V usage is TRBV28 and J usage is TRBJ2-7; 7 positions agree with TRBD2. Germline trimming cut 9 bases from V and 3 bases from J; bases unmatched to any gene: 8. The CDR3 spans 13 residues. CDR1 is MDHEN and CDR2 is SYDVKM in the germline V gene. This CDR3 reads CASISGHNYEQYF. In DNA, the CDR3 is TGTGCCAGTATTAGCGGGCACAACTACGAGCAGTACTTC.

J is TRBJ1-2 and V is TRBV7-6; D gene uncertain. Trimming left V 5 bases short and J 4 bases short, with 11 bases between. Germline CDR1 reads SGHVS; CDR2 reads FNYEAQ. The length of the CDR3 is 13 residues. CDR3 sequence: CASSPTNGYGYTF. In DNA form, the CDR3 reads TGTGCCAGCAGCCCAACGAATGGCTATGGCTACACCTTC.

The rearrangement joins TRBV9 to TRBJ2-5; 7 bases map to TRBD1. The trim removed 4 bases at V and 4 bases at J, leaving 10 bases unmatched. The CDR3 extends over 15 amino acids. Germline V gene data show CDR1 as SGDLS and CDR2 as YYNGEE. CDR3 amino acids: CASSPSGTVGETQYF. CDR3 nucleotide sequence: TGTGCCAGCAGCCCTTCCGGGACAGTGGGAGAGACCCAGTACTTC. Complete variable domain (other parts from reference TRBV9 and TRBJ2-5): DSGVTQTPKHLITATGQRVTLRCSPRSGDLSVYWYQQSLDQGLQFLIQYYNGEERAKGNILERFSAQQFPDLHSELNLSSLELGDSALYFCASSPSGTVGETQYFGPGTRLLVL.

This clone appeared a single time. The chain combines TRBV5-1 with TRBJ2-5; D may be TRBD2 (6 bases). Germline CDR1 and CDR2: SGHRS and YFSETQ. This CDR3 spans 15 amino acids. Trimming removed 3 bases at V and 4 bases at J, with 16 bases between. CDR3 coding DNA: TGCGCCAGCAGCTCAACCGGGACTTCCCTAGAGACCCAGTACTTC. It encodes CASSSTGTSLETQYF.

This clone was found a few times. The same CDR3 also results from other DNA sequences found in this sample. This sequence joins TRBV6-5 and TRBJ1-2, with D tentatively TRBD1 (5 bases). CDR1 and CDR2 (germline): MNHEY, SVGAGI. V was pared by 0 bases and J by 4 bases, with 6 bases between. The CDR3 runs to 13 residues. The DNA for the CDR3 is TGTGCCAGCAGTTACTCTGGGGGCTATGGCTACACCTTC. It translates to CASSYSGGYGYTF.

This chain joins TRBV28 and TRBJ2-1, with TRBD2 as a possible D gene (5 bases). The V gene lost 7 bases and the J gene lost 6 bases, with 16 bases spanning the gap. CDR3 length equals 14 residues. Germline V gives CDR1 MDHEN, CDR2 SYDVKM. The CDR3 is CASTPRAEFNEQFF. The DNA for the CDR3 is TGTGCCAGCACCCCGCGGGCGGAGTTCAATGAGCAGTTCTTC.

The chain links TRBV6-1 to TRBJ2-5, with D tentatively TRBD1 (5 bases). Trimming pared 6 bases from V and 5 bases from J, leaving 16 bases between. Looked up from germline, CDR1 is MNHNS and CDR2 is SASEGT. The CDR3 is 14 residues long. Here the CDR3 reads CASSFRVFSETQYF. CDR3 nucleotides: TGTGCCAGCAGCTTCAGGGTATTCTCCGAGACCCAGTACTTC.

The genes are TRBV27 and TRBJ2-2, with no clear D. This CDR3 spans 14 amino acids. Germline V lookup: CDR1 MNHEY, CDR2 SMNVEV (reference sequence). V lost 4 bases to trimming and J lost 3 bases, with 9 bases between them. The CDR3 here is CASSWQQYTGELFF. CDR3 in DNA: TGTGCCAGCAGTTGGCAACAGTACACCGGGGAGCTGTTTTTT.

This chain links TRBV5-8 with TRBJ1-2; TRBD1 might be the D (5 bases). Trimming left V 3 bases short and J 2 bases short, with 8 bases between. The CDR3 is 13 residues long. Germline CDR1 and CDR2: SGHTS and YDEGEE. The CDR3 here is CASSSDTNYGYTF. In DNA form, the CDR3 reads TGTGCCAGCAGCTCGGACACCAACTATGGCTACACCTTC.

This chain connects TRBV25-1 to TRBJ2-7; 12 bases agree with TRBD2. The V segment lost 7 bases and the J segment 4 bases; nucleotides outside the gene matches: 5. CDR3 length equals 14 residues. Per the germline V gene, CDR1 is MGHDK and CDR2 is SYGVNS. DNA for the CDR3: TGTGCCAGCACAACGACTAGCGGGAGTTACGAGCAGTACTTC. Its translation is CASTTTSGSYEQYF.

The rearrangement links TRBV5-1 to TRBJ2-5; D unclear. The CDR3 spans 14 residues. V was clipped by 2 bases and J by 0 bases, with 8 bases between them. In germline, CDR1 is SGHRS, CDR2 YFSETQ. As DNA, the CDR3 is TGCGCCAGCAGCTTAAGAGGACACCAAGAGACCCAGTACTTC. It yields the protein CASSLRGHQETQYF. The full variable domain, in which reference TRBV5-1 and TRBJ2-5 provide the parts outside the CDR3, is KAGVTQTPRYLIKTRGQQVTLSCSPISGHRSVSWYQQTPGQGLQFLFEYFSETQRNKGNFPGRFSGRQFSNSRSEMNVSTLELGDSALYLCASSLRGHQETQYFGPGTRLLVL.

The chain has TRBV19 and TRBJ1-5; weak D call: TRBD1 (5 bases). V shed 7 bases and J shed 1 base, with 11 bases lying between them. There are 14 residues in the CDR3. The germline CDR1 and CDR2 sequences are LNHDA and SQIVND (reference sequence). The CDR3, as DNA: TGTGCCAGTACCCCGGGGGGGAGCAATCAGCCCCAGCATTTT. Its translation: CASTPGGSNQPQHF.

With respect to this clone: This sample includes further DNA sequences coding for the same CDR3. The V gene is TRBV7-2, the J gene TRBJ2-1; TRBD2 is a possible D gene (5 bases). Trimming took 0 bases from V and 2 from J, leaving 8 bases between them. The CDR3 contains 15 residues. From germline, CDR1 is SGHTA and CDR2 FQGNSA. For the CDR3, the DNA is TGTGCCAGCAGCTTAGCGGGAGTGCCCTACAATGAGCAGTTCTTC. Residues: CASSLAGVPYNEQFF.

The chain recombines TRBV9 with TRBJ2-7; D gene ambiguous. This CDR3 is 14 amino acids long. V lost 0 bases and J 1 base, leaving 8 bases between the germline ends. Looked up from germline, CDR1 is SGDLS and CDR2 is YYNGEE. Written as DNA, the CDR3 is TGTGCCAGCAGCGTAGGTCCTGAATCCTACGAGCAGTACTTC. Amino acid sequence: CASSVGPESYEQYF.

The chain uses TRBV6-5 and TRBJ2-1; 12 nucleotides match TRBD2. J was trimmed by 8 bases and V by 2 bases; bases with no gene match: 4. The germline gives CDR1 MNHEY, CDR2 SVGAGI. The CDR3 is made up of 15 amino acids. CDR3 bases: TGTGCCAGCAGTTACAAGACTAGCGGGAGTTATGAGCAGTTCTTC. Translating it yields CASSYKTSGSYEQFF.

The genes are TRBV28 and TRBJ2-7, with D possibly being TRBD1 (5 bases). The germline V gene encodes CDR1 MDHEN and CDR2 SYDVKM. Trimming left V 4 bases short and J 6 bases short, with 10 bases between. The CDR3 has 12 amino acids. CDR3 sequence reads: CASSSRVFEQYF. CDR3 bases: TGTGCCAGCAGTTCCAGGGTTTTCGAGCAGTACTTC.

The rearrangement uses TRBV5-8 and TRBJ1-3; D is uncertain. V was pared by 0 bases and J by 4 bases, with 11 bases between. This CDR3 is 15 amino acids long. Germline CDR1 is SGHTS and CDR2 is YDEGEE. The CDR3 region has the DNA TGTGCCAGCAGCTTGGATGCGGGGAACGGAAACACCATATATTTT. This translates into CASSLDAGNGNTIYF. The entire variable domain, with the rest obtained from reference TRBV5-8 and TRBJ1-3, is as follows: EAGVTQSPTHLIKTRGQQATLRCSPISGHTSVYWYQQALGLGLQFLLWYDEGEERNRGNFPPRFSGRQFPNYSSELNVNALELEDSALYLCASSLDAGNGNTIYFGEGSWLTVV.

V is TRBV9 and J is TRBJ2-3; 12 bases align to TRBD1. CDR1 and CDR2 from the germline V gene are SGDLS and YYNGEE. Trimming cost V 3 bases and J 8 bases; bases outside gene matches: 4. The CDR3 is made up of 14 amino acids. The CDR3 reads CASSAGTGGSTQYF. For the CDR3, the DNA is TGTGCCAGCAGCGCCGGGACAGGGGGCAGTACGCAGTATTTT.

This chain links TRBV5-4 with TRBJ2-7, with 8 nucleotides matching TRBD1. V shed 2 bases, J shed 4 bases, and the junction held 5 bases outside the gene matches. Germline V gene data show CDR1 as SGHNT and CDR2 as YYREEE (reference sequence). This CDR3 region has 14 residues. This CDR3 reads CASSFRTGFYEQYF. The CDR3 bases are TGTGCCAGCAGCTTTCGGACAGGGTTTTACGAGCAGTACTTC.

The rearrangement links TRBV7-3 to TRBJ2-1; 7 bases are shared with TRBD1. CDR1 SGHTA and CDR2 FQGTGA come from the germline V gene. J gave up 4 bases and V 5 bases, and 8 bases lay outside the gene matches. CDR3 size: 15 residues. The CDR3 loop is CASSKGAGVYNEQFF. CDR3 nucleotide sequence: TGTGCCAGCAGCAAGGGGGCAGGGGTTTACAATGAGCAGTTCTTC.

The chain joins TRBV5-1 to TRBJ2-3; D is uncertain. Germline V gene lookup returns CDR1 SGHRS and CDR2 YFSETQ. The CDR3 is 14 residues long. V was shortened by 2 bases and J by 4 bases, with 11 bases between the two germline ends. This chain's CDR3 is CASSFRAPSDTQYF. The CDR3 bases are TGCGCCAGCAGCTTTCGAGCACCTTCAGATACGCAGTATTTT. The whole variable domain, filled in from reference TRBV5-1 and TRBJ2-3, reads KAGVTQTPRYLIKTRGQQVTLSCSPISGHRSVSWYQQTPGQGLQFLFEYFSETQRNKGNFPGRFSGRQFSNSRSEMNVSTLELGDSALYLCASSFRAPSDTQYFGPGTRLTVL.

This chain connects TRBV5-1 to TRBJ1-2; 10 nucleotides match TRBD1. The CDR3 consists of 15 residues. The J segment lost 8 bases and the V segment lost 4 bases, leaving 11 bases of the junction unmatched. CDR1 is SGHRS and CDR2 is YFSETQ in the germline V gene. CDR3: CASSPTTGTGVGYTF. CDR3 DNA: TGCGCCAGCAGCCCCACCACGGGGACAGGGGTCGGCTACACCTTC.

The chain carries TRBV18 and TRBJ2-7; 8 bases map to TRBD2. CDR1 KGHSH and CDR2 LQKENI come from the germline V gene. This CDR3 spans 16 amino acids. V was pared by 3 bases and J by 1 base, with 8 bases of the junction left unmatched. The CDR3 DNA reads TGTGCCAGCTCACCCGGGCTAGCGGGTGCATCCTACGAGCAGTACTTC. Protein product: CASSPGLAGASYEQYF.